Listed here are 18 T cell receptor beta chains from one sample, sequenced in a study of cytomegalovirus exposure and HLA in healthy donors. The protocol was immunoSEQ multiplex PCR, while the TCRdb copy is restricted to in-frame clones and leaves out a portion. The sample includes 90,000 to 150,000 clones, roughly 83% of them seen just once. Specimen: PBMCs. The origin of the receptors is a man aged 18 to 35 in good health and CMV-seronegative.

The chain employs TRBV7-9 and TRBJ1-2, with TRBD1 matching over 10 bases. The CDR3 loop spans 15 amino acids. Looked up from germline, CDR1 is SEHNR and CDR2 is FQNEAQ (reference sequence). V dropped 2 bases and J dropped 8; count of bases not matched to a gene: 8. The CDR3 sequence: CASSLRQTGGSGYTF. CDR3 in DNA: TGTGCCAGCAGCTTAAGGCAGACAGGGGGCTCGGGCTACACCTTC.

The chain is built from TRBV18 and TRBJ1-2, with D possibly matching TRBD1 (6 bases). This CDR3 has 12 residues. Germline CDR1 reads KGHSH; CDR2 reads LQKENI. V was pared by 3 bases and J by 6 bases, with 8 bases between. Here the CDR3 DNA reads TGTGCCAGCTCACCGAACAGGGATGGCTACACCTTC. Amino acids: CASSPNRDGYTF.

The chain carries TRBV27 and TRBJ1-5; TRBD1 might be the D (5 bases). Trimming took 6 bases from V and 8 from J, leaving 17 bases between them. From germline, CDR1 is MNHEY and CDR2 SMNVEV (reference sequence). CDR3 length: 14 residues. The CDR3 nucleotides read TGTGCCAGCAGACCCCAGGGTTTTCTGGAGCCCCAGCATTTT. Protein product: CASRPQGFLEPQHF.

This chain links TRBV5-1 with TRBJ2-1; TRBD2 matches 10 bases. The V gene end was trimmed by 7 bases and the J gene end by 5 bases; junction bases not matched to a gene: 6. CDR1 and CDR2 (germline): SGHRS, YFSETQ. There are 14 residues in the CDR3. The CDR3 nucleotides are TGCGCCAGCGGAGGGACTAGCGACGACAATGAGCAGTTCTTC. Protein: CASGGTSDDNEQFF.

The V and J genes are TRBV5-5 and TRBJ1-2; unclear D gene. Germline V lookup: CDR1 SGHKS, CDR2 YYEKEE (reference sequence). The CDR3 runs to 14 residues. Trimming stripped 0 bases from V and 4 bases from J, with 10 bases between. CDR3 in DNA: TGTGCCAGCAGCTTGGAAGCAGGTCCCTATGGCTACACCTTC. Translated, it gives CASSLEAGPYGYTF.

The chain combines TRBV6-1 with TRBJ1-2, with 7 bases that match TRBD1. The germline V gene has CDR1 MNHNS and CDR2 SASEGT. The CDR3 runs to 14 residues. V shed 6 bases and J 3 bases; nucleotides not matched to a gene: 7. The DNA for the CDR3 is TGTGCCAGCAGCCCCTCGACAGGGTACTATGGCTACACCTTC. Amino acids: CASSPSTGYYGYTF.

This sequence joins TRBV18 and TRBJ2-7, with a tentative D call TRBD2 (5 bases). The V and J ends lost 2 bases and 1 base respectively, with 12 bases between them. Per the germline V gene, CDR1 is KGHSH and CDR2 is LQKENI. The CDR3 runs 15 residues. The CDR3 reads CASSPDLWESYEQYF. In nucleotides, the CDR3 is TGTGCCAGCTCACCAGATTTGTGGGAGTCCTACGAGCAGTACTTC.

The chain links TRBV2 to TRBJ1-2; 9 nucleotides agree with TRBD1. V gave up 6 bases and J gave up 4 bases; unmatched junction bases: 6. CDR1 SNHLY and CDR2 FYNNEI come from the germline V gene. The CDR3 loop spans 14 amino acids. CDR3 nucleotide sequence: TGTGCCAGCAGCGGACAGGGGCCATCCTATGGCTACACCTTC. This translates into CASSGQGPSYGYTF.

The CDR3 sequence is CASSRDSRHTEAFF. The CDR3 DNA reads as TGTGCCAGCAGCCGGGACAGTCGGCACACTGAAGCTTTCTTT. This chain links TRBV9 with TRBJ1-1; 7 bases agree with TRBD1. The CDR3 totals 14 residues. CDR1 SGDLS and CDR2 YYNGEE come from the germline V gene. Trimming at V came to 4 bases and at J to 3 bases, leaving 6 bases not matched to a gene.

The chain joins TRBV2 to TRBJ2-1; 12 bases map to TRBD2. The CDR3 loop spans 13 amino acids. The ends lost 6 bases at V and 6 bases at J; junction bases unmatched: 0. Germline values: CDR1 SNHLY, CDR2 FYNNEI. Written as DNA, the CDR3 is TGTGCCAGCAGACTAGCGGGGGGCAATGAGCAGTTCTTC. Protein product: CASRLAGGNEQFF.

This chain joins TRBV5-6 and TRBJ2-1; 9 bases map to TRBD2. The trim removed 0 bases at V and 6 bases at J, leaving 4 bases unmatched. The germline gives CDR1 SGHDT, CDR2 YYEEEE. The CDR3 runs to 15 residues. The CDR3 reads CASSLALTSGNEQFF. CDR3 nucleotides: TGTGCCAGCAGCTTGGCTTTGACTAGCGGCAATGAGCAGTTCTTC. Combining the CDR3 with reference TRBV5-6 and TRBJ2-1 gives the whole variable domain DAGVTQSPTHLIKTRGQQVTLRCSPKSGHDTVSWYQQALGQGPQFIFQYYEEEERQRGNFPDRFSGHQFPNYSSELNVNALLLGDSALYLCASSLALTSGNEQFFGPGTRLTVL.

This rearrangement joins TRBV6-6 to TRBJ1-2; 8 bases fit TRBD1. Germline trimming cut 6 bases from V and 8 bases from J; bases unmatched to any gene: 11. This CDR3 region has 14 residues. CDR1 and CDR2 from the germline V gene are MNHNY and SVGAGI (reference sequence). The CDR3 loop reads CASRLGQGLLGYTF. CDR3 DNA: TGTGCCAGCAGGCTAGGACAGGGCCTATTAGGCTACACCTTC.

The V and J genes are TRBV5-4 and TRBJ2-3; 10 nucleotides agree with TRBD2. Germline V gene sequence: CDR1 SGHNT, CDR2 YYREEE (reference sequence). CDR3 length: 15 residues. J lost 2 bases, V lost 2 bases, and 2 bases had no gene match. The CDR3 DNA sequence: TGTGCCAGCAGCTTAACTAGCGGGGTCACAGATACGCAGTATTTT. Protein sequence: CASSLTSGVTDTQYF.

The rearrangement uses TRBV10-3 and TRBJ1-2; 7 bases align to TRBD1. Germline V gives CDR1 ENHRY, CDR2 SYGVKD. The CDR3 spans 17 residues. The junction had 18 bases not matched to a gene; V was cut back by 7 bases and J by 4 bases. DNA of the CDR3: TGTGCCATCAACACCCAAGGGACAGACGGCCCCGGCTATGGCTACACCTTC. It translates to CAINTQGTDGPGYGYTF.

This rearrangement joins TRBV5-1 to TRBJ1-5, with D possibly matching TRBD1 (6 bases). The CDR3 is 15 residues long. The germline V gene has CDR1 SGHRS and CDR2 YFSETQ. With 1 base removed from V and 4 bases from J, the gap between germline ends came to 12 bases. The CDR3 region is CASSLSGQQNQPQHF. The CDR3 region has the DNA TGCGCCAGCAGCTTGAGTGGACAGCAGAATCAGCCCCAGCATTTT.

V usage is TRBV10-3 and J usage is TRBJ2-7; 7 bases fit TRBD1. The length of the CDR3 is 14 residues. Trimming cost V 5 bases and J 3 bases; bases outside gene matches: 7. Germline CDR1 reads ENHRY; CDR2 reads SYGVKD. The CDR3 loop is CAISLSGQSYEQYF. CDR3 in DNA: TGTGCCATCAGTTTATCGGGACAGAGCTACGAGCAGTACTTC.

The CDR3 here is CAAGTSGRLEQFF. The CDR3 DNA reads as TGTGCCGCCGGGACTAGCGGGAGGTTAGAGCAGTTCTTC. This chain uses TRBV19 with TRBJ2-1; TRBD2 aligns across 15 bases. CDR3 length equals 13 residues. The V and J ends lost 11 bases and 10 bases, in that order; junction bases with no gene match: 6. Germline-derived CDR1 and CDR2 are LNHDA and SQIVND (reference sequence). The whole variable domain, filled in from reference TRBV19 and TRBJ2-1, reads DGGITQSPKYLFRKEGQNVTLSCEQNLNHDAMYWYRQDPGQGLRLIYYSQIVNDFQKGDIAEGYSVSREKKESFPLTVTSAQKNPTAFYLCAAGTSGRLEQFFGPGTRLTVL.

In this sample, this clone turned up a few times. V gene TRBV6-5 combines with J gene TRBJ2-7, with TRBD2 matching 8 bases. Per the germline V gene, CDR1 is MNHEY and CDR2 is SVGAGI. The CDR3 is made up of 15 amino acids. The junction had 3 bases not matched to a gene; V was cut back by 2 bases and J by 0 bases. Here the CDR3 DNA reads TGTGCCAGCAGTTACCGGGGGGGAAGCTCCTACGAGCAGTACTTC. Residues: CASSYRGGSSYEQYF.